Below, 11 T cell receptor beta chains from the same sample are listed, as sequenced in a study of beta chain features in type 1 diabetes. Study-level points and caveats: In every one of the four CD4+ subsets, TCRB CDR3s were moderately but significantly shorter in Type 1 diabetes patients.

These receptors' antigens are unknown. Expressed TCRB transcripts were sequenced because the entire RNA isolate underwent reverse transcription. TCRdb's table, derived via immunoSEQ multiplex PCR, lists solely in-frame clones and lacks some. The sample carries some 150,000 clones, about 13% recorded once. The sample was central memory CD4+ T cells from blood. These receptors all come from a man younger than 35 with type 1 diabetes.

This clone was detected a few times. V usage is TRBV11-2 and J usage is TRBJ1-1, with TRBD1 matching 7 bases. The CDR3 runs to 14 residues. V lost 8 bases and J lost 1; bases outside the gene matches: 7. Looked up from germline, CDR1 is SGHAT and CDR2 is FQNNGV. The CDR3 bases are TGTGCCAGCTCAAACTACAGGGGGAACACTGAAGCTTTCTTT. It is translated as CASSNYRGNTEAFF.

This sequence joins TRBV6-5 and TRBJ2-7, with a possible D match to TRBD1 (7 bases). Trimming took off 0 bases at V and 4 bases at J, with 16 bases between the two ends. This CDR3 has 16 residues. CDR1 MNHEY and CDR2 SVGAGI come from the germline V gene. In nucleotides, the CDR3 is TGTGCCAGCAGTTACTCGATTCAGGGGGGAGGATACGAGCAGTACTTC. It encodes CASSYSIQGGGYEQYF.

This clone was seen a few times. The gene calls are TRBV7-9 and TRBJ1-1; TRBD1 might be the D (5 bases). CDR3 length: 13 amino acids. Germline-derived CDR1 and CDR2 are SEHNR and FQNEAQ (reference sequence). With 7 bases removed from V and 5 bases from J, the gap between germline ends came to 14 bases. The CDR3 protein is CASTSQAGTEAFF. Written as DNA, the CDR3 is TGTGCCAGCACCTCACAGGCAGGGACTGAAGCTTTCTTT.

This clone has a handful of counts. The rearrangement joins TRBV21-1 to TRBJ1-2; the table gives TRBD1 as D, unverified against the DNA. TRBV21-1 is recorded as a pseudogene. The CDR3 length is 11 residues. CDR3 coding DNA: TGTGCCCGAAGGGGGCTCTGTGGCTACACCTTC. Translating it yields CARRGLCGYTF.

This clone showed up just a few times. The chain has TRBV29-1 and TRBJ1-2; D is undetermined. Looked up from germline, CDR1 is SQVTM and CDR2 is ANQGSEA. V was trimmed by 3 bases and J by 0 bases, leaving 5 bases between them. CDR3 length equals 12 residues. CDR3 protein: CSVDRTNYGYTF. Here the CDR3 DNA reads TGCAGCGTTGACCGTACTAACTATGGCTACACCTTC.

At least ten counts were recorded for this clone. The chain employs TRBV29-1 and TRBJ2-7, with D possibly matching TRBD2 (5 bases). Germline lookup yields CDR1 SQVTM and CDR2 ANQGSEA. There are 13 residues in the CDR3. The CDR3 nucleotides read TGCGTCGGACTTCTTCAGCGGACCTACGAGCAGTACTTC. This translates into CVGLLQRTYEQYF.

This clone was observed a few times. This sequence joins TRBV7-8 and TRBJ2-7; 9 positions agree with TRBD1. The CDR3 runs 16 residues. Germline loops: CDR1 SGHVS, CDR2 FQNEAQ. V was clipped by 1 base and J by 2 bases; unmatched bases: 6. CDR3 sequence reads: CASSLEAGQGTYEQYF. CDR3 bases: TGTGCCAGCAGCTTAGAGGCGGGACAGGGTACCTACGAGCAGTACTTC.

This clone has more than one count but fewer than ten. The CDR3 region has the DNA TGCGCCAGCTGCCCCACAGGGTCCGGGGAGCTGTTTTTT. Its protein is CASCPTGSGELFF. The chain links TRBV10-2 to TRBJ2-2, with TRBD1 as a possible D gene (6 bases). The CDR3 sequence is 13 residues long. Germline V CDR1 and CDR2: WSHSY, SAAADI. V shed 8 bases and J shed 6 bases, with 13 bases lying between them.

This clone was seen only a few times. The chain uses TRBV28 and TRBJ2-2; D not certain. The CDR3 runs 14 residues. Germline V gene lookup returns CDR1 MDHEN and CDR2 SYDVKM. Trimming cost V 4 bases and J 4 bases, with 10 bases left between them. The CDR3 region has the DNA TGTGCCAGCAGTTCACCAGATGGCACCGGGGAGCTGTTTTTT. Encoded protein: CASSSPDGTGELFF. The variable domain in full, with the rest retrieved from reference TRBV28 and TRBJ2-2, is DVKVTQSSRYLVKRTGEKVFLECVQDMDHENMFWYRQDPGLGLRLIYFSYDVKMKEKGDIPEGYSVSREKKERFSLILESASTNQTSMYLCASSSPDGTGELFFGEGSRLTVL.

The chain is built from TRBV6-6 and TRBJ1-1; 7 nucleotides match TRBD1. The CDR3 is 13 amino acids. Germline loops: CDR1 MNHNY, CDR2 SVGAGI (reference sequence). Trimming cost V 7 bases and J 5 bases; bases outside gene matches: 7. CDR3: CASIPGGVTEAFF. CDR3 DNA sequence: TGTGCCAGCATCCCAGGGGGAGTAACTGAAGCTTTCTTT.

The chain carries TRBV25-1 and TRBJ2-7, with 9 bases matching TRBD1. This CDR3 spans 15 amino acids. Germline CDR1 is MGHDK and CDR2 is SYGVNS. Trimming cost V 5 bases and J 1 base; bases outside gene matches: 6. The CDR3 DNA follows: TGTGCCAGCAGTCCCCCGGACAGGGGTTCCTACGAGCAGTACTTC. This codes for CASSPPDRGSYEQYF.